This TCR beta chain was identified in a study of cytomegalovirus exposure and HLA in healthy donors. Study-wide results and caveats: Follow-up analysis later connected one missense variant in DCLRE1C with trimming of TCR beta V- and J-genes.

The PCR was carried out with 60 Vbeta primers and 13 Jbeta primers. Only in-frame clones appear in the TCRdb table, and some are missing; sequencing was by immunoSEQ multiplex PCR. The sample carries around 100,000 clones, roughly 83% recorded once. Germline V CDR1 and CDR2: WSHSY, SAAADI. This CDR3 is built from 15 residues. V trimming: 0 bases; J trimming: 6 bases; junction bases outside the gene matches: 7. With regard to this clone: What it recognizes is unknown.

The clonotype originates from a female donor in good health and CMV-seropositive. The chain has TRBV10-2 and TRBJ1-1; 7 nucleotides agree with TRBD1. Sample: PBMCs. The CDR3 DNA sequence: TGCGCCAGCAGTGAGTCTAAGACAGGGTGGTCTGAAGCTTTCTTT. As protein: CASSESKTGWSEAFF.